Following are 14 T cell receptor beta chains from one sample sequenced in a study of blood T cell repertoires in COVID-19. Repertoires were generated with immunoSEQ multiplex PCR, while TCRdb's copy carries only in-frame clones and drops some. This sample yields some 320,000 clones, of which 90% are seen a single time; around 2.5% belongs to the top ten. The sequencing input was PBMCs or T cells enriched from blood (not recorded which). The receptors were sampled from a man aged 55 to 70 who had recovered from COVID-19.

J is TRBJ2-1 and V is TRBV10-3; TRBD2 might be the D (10 bases). Trimming took 5 bases from V and 6 from J, leaving 26 bases between them. The CDR3 totals 18 residues. The germline CDR1 and CDR2 sequences are ENHRY and SYGVKD. DNA of the CDR3: TGTGCCATCAGTCGACAGGGGGTACTTACTAGCGGGGCCAATGAGCAGTTCTTC. This encodes CAISRQGVLTSGANEQFF.

The chain recombines TRBV6-5 with TRBJ2-3; D not certain. Germline CDR1 MNHEY, CDR2 SVGAGI. This CDR3 spans 14 amino acids. V dropped 6 bases and J dropped 1 base, with 11 bases sitting between them. CDR3 residues: CASRDLVGTDTQYF. The CDR3 DNA reads as TGTGCCAGCAGAGACTTGGTCGGCACAGATACGCAGTATTTT.

This chain links TRBV24-1 with TRBJ2-7; D unclear. The CDR3 has 12 amino acids. The ends were cut back, 0 bases at V and 5 bases at J, with 4 bases in the middle. From germline, CDR1 is KGHDR and CDR2 SFDVKD. CDR3 residues: CATSDLTDEQYF. The DNA for the CDR3 is TGTGCCACCAGTGATTTGACGGACGAGCAGTACTTC.

A word on this clone: The CDR3 does not end in the conserved phenylalanine or tryptophan, so this is likely a read error. The V call is TRBV11-2, the J call TRBJ1-1, with 9 bases fitting TRBD1. This CDR3 has 14 amino acids. CDR1 is SGHAT, CDR2 FQNNGV, per germline. V lost 3 bases to trimming and J lost 11 bases; unmatched junction nucleotides: 10. CDR3 bases: TGTGCCAGCAGCTTGGCCCCGGGACAGGGAAAGGCTTTCTTG. This translates into CASSLAPGQGKAFL.

The CDR3 region is CASSSSGDVGETQYF. CDR3 DNA sequence: TGTGCCAGCAGCTCTAGCGGGGATGTCGGAGAGACCCAGTACTTC. This rearrangement joins TRBV5-5 to TRBJ2-5; 9 bases fit TRBD2. Trimming cost V 3 bases and J 4 bases; bases outside gene matches: 7. Germline V gives CDR1 SGHKS, CDR2 YYEKEE (reference sequence). This CDR3 has 15 residues.

V and J are TRBV5-1 and TRBJ2-2; 7 bases are shared with TRBD1. With V trimmed by 7 bases and J by 0 bases, 6 bases remained unmatched. The CDR3 extends over 15 amino acids. CDR1 SGHRS and CDR2 YFSETQ come from the germline V gene. DNA for the CDR3: TGCGCCAGCCGTCCCGGGACAGCGAACACCGGGGAGCTGTTTTTT. It encodes CASRPGTANTGELFF.

The V call is TRBV6-5, the J call TRBJ2-7; 7 bases fit TRBD1. Unmatched junction bases numbered 8, after V lost 10 bases and J lost 5 bases. The CDR3 is made up of 12 amino acids. Looked up from germline, CDR1 is MNHEY and CDR2 is SVGAGI. Here the CDR3 DNA reads TGTGCCATCCGAGACAGGGCCCACGAGCAGTACTTC. It translates to CAIRDRAHEQYF.

The chain recombines TRBV12-3 or TRBV12-4 with TRBJ1-2; tentatively, D is TRBD1 (6 bases). The germline V and J ends were trimmed by 3 bases and 6 bases, with 11 bases remaining between them. The CDR3 has 13 residues. The CDR3 DNA reads TGTGCCAGCAGTTTGGGGGCCCCGGATGGCTACACCTTC. Translated: CASSLGAPDGYTF.

The sample holds one count of this clone. This sequence joins TRBV4-1 and TRBJ2-1; 7 bases match TRBD1. Germline loops: CDR1 MGHRA, CDR2 YSYEKL. The CDR3 has 15 amino acids. V was clipped by 6 bases and J by 1 base; unmatched bases: 6. In DNA form, the CDR3 reads TGCGCCAGCAGTCCAACACAGGGGTCCTACAATGAGCAGTTCTTC. Encoded protein: CASSPTQGSYNEQFF.

A note on this clone: Other DNA sequences in the same sample also yield this CDR3. This chain connects TRBV5-1 to TRBJ1-1, with D tentatively TRBD1 (5 bases). This CDR3 has 14 amino acids. V gave up 0 bases and J gave up 1 base, with 7 bases separating them. Germline V gene sequence: CDR1 SGHRS, CDR2 YFSETQ. CDR3 sequence: CASSLAGGNTEAFF. The CDR3 nucleotides are TGCGCCAGCAGCTTGGCCGGGGGGAACACTGAAGCTTTCTTT.

V gene TRBV7-9 combines with J gene TRBJ1-2; D perhaps matches TRBD1 (5 bases). The CDR3 has 14 amino acids. The ends were cut back, 5 bases at V and 1 base at J, with 11 bases in the middle. Germline V gene sequence: CDR1 SEHNR, CDR2 FQNEAQ (reference sequence). CDR3 amino acids: CASSGQEVNYGYTF. In DNA, the CDR3 is TGTGCCAGCAGCGGACAAGAGGTTAACTATGGCTACACCTTC.

The chain employs TRBV7-9 and TRBJ2-6; 11 bases line up with TRBD1. The CDR3 sequence is 17 residues long. The V gene's germline CDR1 is SEHNR and CDR2 FQNEAQ (reference sequence). The V gene end was trimmed by 10 bases and the J gene end by 3 bases; junction bases not matched to a gene: 11. CDR3 sequence: CAKGLGQGADGANVLTF. As DNA, the CDR3 is TGTGCCAAGGGTCTTGGACAGGGGGCGGATGGGGCCAACGTCCTGACTTTC. Full variable domain (remainder filled in from reference TRBV7-9 and TRBJ2-6): DTGVSQNPRHKITKRGQNVTFRCDPISEHNRLYWYRQTLGQGPEFLTYFQNEAQLEKSRLLSDRFSAERPKGSFSTLEIQRTEQGDSAMYLCAKGLGQGADGANVLTFGAGSRLTVL.

The chain uses TRBV6-5 and TRBJ2-5; 11 nucleotides align to TRBD2. The CDR3 runs to 15 residues. The J segment lost 2 bases and the V segment lost 6 bases, leaving 5 bases of the junction unmatched. Germline-derived CDR1 and CDR2 are MNHEY and SVGAGI. CDR3 sequence reads: CASSKLAGAQETQYF. The CDR3 DNA follows: TGTGCCAGCAGCAAACTAGCGGGGGCACAAGAGACCCAGTACTTC.

V usage is TRBV30 and J usage is TRBJ1-1; D is undetermined. Trimming shortened V by 1 base and J by 0 bases, and 9 bases separated the two germline ends. The CDR3 runs 14 residues. From germline, CDR1 is GTSNPN and CDR2 SVGIG (reference sequence). The DNA of the CDR3 is TGTGCCTGGAGTGGTTTCTTAGTGAACACTGAAGCTTTCTTT. Translating gives CAWSGFLVNTEAFF.